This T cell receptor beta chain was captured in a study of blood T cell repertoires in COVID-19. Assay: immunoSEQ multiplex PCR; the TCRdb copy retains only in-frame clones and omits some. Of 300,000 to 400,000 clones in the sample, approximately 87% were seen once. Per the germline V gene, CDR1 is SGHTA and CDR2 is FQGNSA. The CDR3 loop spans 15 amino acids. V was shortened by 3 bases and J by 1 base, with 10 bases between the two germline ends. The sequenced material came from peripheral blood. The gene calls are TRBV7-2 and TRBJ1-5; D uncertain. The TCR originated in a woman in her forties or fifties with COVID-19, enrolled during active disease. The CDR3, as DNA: TGTGCCAGCAGCTTGGGGAGTGCAAGCAATCAGCCCCAGCATTTT. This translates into CASSLGSASNQPQHF.